The source of this T cell receptor beta chain is a study of patients and donors after allogeneic stem cell transplantation (dated by TCRdb to 2018 to 2020). The junction shows trimming of 5 bases on V and 2 bases on J, and the gene matches do not reach 13 bases of it. The CDR3 starts with the cysteine, ends with the phenylalanine, and has 17 residues. The CDR3 DNA has 51 bases and is translated from base 1. The receptor library was made with RT-PCR. Sequencing took place on a NextSeq 550. TCRdb itself trimmed the public reads at Q25 with fastp, ran MiXCR and retained productive beta chains. Rows are combined by CDR3 protein, so each entry shows the most common genes and DNA. This sample holds about 160,000 distinct CDR3 sequences; approximately 40% were observed only once. About 50% of the sample is in the top ten clones. As for this clonotype: Its antigen is still unknown. Base qualities are missing; no much larger clone stands one base away.

Sequenced material: blood, either unsorted or a sorted T cell fraction (not recorded which). The chain couples TRBV12-3 or TRBV12-4 to TRBJ2-7; the junction holds 9 bases that match TRBD1. The clonotype was recovered from a human donor who was either an allogeneic HSCT recipient or a stem cell or donor lymphocyte infusion donor (not recorded which). It is not recorded whose cells these are; they may come from a transplant donor. CDR3 reads: CASSNQTGTGITYEQYF. The nucleotide sequence is given as TGTGCCAGCAGTAACCAAACCGGGACAGGGATAACCTACGAGCAGTACTTC.